The next 18 T cell receptor beta chains were all read from a single sample in a study of cytomegalovirus exposure and HLA in healthy donors. Researchers ran the PCR with 60 Vbeta and 13 Jbeta primers. Data came from immunoSEQ multiplex PCR; TCRdb stores just in-frame clones and leaves some out. The table includes about 150,000 clones, about four fifths detected once. The source material was PBMCs. These receptors were obtained from a man aged 18 to 30 in good health and CMV-seronegative.

For the CDR3, the DNA is TGCAGCGTTGGAGATAGCTGGGCTGAAGCTTTCTTT. Its translation: CSVGDSWAEAFF. The chain uses TRBV29-1 and TRBJ1-1; D remains unclear. Trimming shortened V by 4 bases and J by 6 bases, and 12 bases separated the two germline ends. Germline lookup yields CDR1 SQVTM and CDR2 ANQGSEA. CDR3 length: 12 amino acids.

This chain joins TRBV6-5 and TRBJ1-6; weak D call: TRBD1 (6 bases). There are 13 residues in the CDR3. Germline V gives CDR1 MNHEY, CDR2 SVGAGI. V lost 6 bases and J lost 7, with 10 bases in between. CDR3 nucleotide sequence: TGTGCCAGCAGCCGGGACAAAAATTCACCCCTCCACTTT. Protein sequence: CASSRDKNSPLHF.

The chain has TRBV7-9 and TRBJ2-1, with TRBD2 identical over 10 bases. With V trimmed by 6 bases and J by 2 bases, 4 bases remained unmatched. Per germline, CDR1 SEHNR and CDR2 FQNEAQ (reference sequence). The CDR3 extends over 15 amino acids. CDR3 residues: CASSSTSGTYNEQFF. The DNA of the CDR3 is TGTGCCAGCAGTTCTACTAGCGGGACCTACAATGAGCAGTTCTTC.

This clone has a handful of counts. The chain uses TRBV6-5 and TRBJ1-6; D is unresolved. V was cut by 6 bases and J by 6 bases, with 3 bases left in between. There are 11 residues in the CDR3. The germline gives CDR1 MNHEY, CDR2 SVGAGI. CDR3 nucleotide sequence: TGTGCCAGCAGGGCTAATTCACCCCTCCACTTT. This encodes CASRANSPLHF.

This clone showed up just a few times. The chain links TRBV6-6 to TRBJ1-5; 10 positions agree with TRBD1. The V gene's germline CDR1 is MNHNY and CDR2 SVGAGI (reference sequence). The CDR3 totals 16 residues. J gave up 6 bases and V 5 bases, and 10 bases lay outside the gene matches. CDR3 protein: CASSTPDRGLSQPQHF. CDR3 nucleotide sequence: TGTGCCAGCAGTACCCCCGACAGGGGGCTCTCTCAGCCCCAGCATTTT.

The genes are TRBV30 and TRBJ2-1; 8 nucleotides match TRBD2. This CDR3 is 16 amino acids long. Germline V gives CDR1 GTSNPN, CDR2 SVGIG (reference sequence). Trimming at V came to 1 base and at J to 9 bases, leaving 14 bases not matched to a gene. The CDR3, as DNA: TGTGCCTGGAGTGATGGGCGGGGGGTTGCCCGTGGTGAGCAGTTCTTC. Amino acid sequence: CAWSDGRGVARGEQFF.

This chain uses TRBV6-4 with TRBJ1-1; 12 bases fit TRBD1. The ends lost 10 bases at V and 3 bases at J; junction bases unmatched: 12. This CDR3 comprises 16 residues. Germline V gene data show CDR1 as MRHNA and CDR2 as SNTAGT. CDR3 coding DNA: TGTGCCAACGTGGGACAGGGGGCCGAGTGGGACACTGAAGCTTTCTTT. Protein sequence: CANVGQGAEWDTEAFF.

The genes are TRBV29-1 and TRBJ1-4; the D is unclear. Between the trimmed V and J ends, which lost 7 bases and 7 bases, there was a span of 19 bases. The CDR3 totals 14 residues. Germline V gene data show CDR1 as SQVTM and CDR2 as ANQGSEA. This CDR3 reads CSALVEGSGEKLFF. For the CDR3, the DNA is TGCAGCGCCTTGGTGGAGGGATCGGGTGAAAAACTGTTTTTT.

The sample holds a few counts of this clone. V usage is TRBV11-2 and J usage is TRBJ2-2; TRBD2 aligns across 7 bases. Looked up from germline, CDR1 is SGHAT and CDR2 is FQNNGV. Trimming cost V 1 base and J 4 bases; bases outside gene matches: 0. The CDR3 is 14 amino acids. This chain's CDR3 is CASSLAGGTGELFF. The CDR3 DNA reads as TGTGCCAGCAGCTTAGCGGGAGGCACCGGGGAGCTGTTTTTT.

This chain joins TRBV19 and TRBJ1-2, with TRBD1 as a possible D gene (5 bases). CDR1 LNHDA and CDR2 SQIVND come from the germline V gene (reference sequence). The germline V and J ends were trimmed by 6 bases and 0 bases, with 11 bases remaining between them. The CDR3 contains 14 residues. The CDR3 DNA reads as TGTGCCAGTAGGAGGGACTGGACTAACTATGGCTACACCTTC. Residues: CASRRDWTNYGYTF.

The chain joins TRBV7-9 to TRBJ1-5, with 9 bases fitting TRBD1. The V segment lost 5 bases and the J segment 3 bases; nucleotides outside the gene matches: 5. Germline V gene sequence: CDR1 SEHNR, CDR2 FQNEAQ (reference sequence). The CDR3 is made up of 15 amino acids. The CDR3 bases are TGTGCCAGCAGCCGAGGGGACAGGGACAATCAGCCCCAGCATTTT. Translated, it gives CASSRGDRDNQPQHF.

The rearrangement joins TRBV4-3 to TRBJ2-3; 8 bases fit TRBD1. V gave up 1 base and J gave up 2 bases; unmatched junction bases: 11. Germline values: CDR1 LGHNA, CDR2 YSLEER. The CDR3 runs to 18 residues. The CDR3 here is CASSQGTGFPTSTDTQYF. CDR3 coding DNA: TGCGCCAGCAGCCAAGGGACAGGGTTTCCTACATCCACAGATACGCAGTATTTT.

J is TRBJ1-1 and V is TRBV18; maybe TRBD1 (5 bases). CDR1 KGHSH and CDR2 LQKENI come from the germline V gene. CDR3 length: 13 amino acids. The ends were cut back, 4 bases at V and 5 bases at J, with 11 bases in the middle. The CDR3 DNA reads as TGTGCCAGCTCACAGGTGGGGCAAACTGAAGCTTTCTTT. This codes for CASSQVGQTEAFF.

The chain employs TRBV2 and TRBJ2-3; D possibly corresponds to TRBD2 (5 bases). The CDR3 contains 14 residues. CDR1 is SNHLY and CDR2 is FYNNEI in the germline V gene. V gave up 4 bases and J gave up 4 bases, with 12 bases separating them. CDR3 DNA sequence: TGTGCCAGCAGTGGGGCCCTCGGGGCAGATACGCAGTATTTT. This encodes CASSGALGADTQYF.

This chain links TRBV13 with TRBJ2-3; TRBD2 agrees at 13 bases. CDR3 length: 18 residues. Germline values: CDR1 PRHDT, CDR2 FYEKMQ (reference sequence). Unmatched junction bases numbered 9, after V lost 6 bases and J lost 0 bases. This CDR3 reads CASRPGALAGGSTDTQYF. DNA of the CDR3: TGTGCCAGCAGACCTGGAGCACTAGCGGGGGGGAGCACAGATACGCAGTATTTT.

The V and J genes are TRBV28 and TRBJ1-1, with D tentatively TRBD1 (6 bases). Germline lookup yields CDR1 MDHEN and CDR2 SYDVKM. The CDR3 runs to 14 residues. The V end lost 6 bases, the J end lost 0 bases, and 11 bases lay between the germline ends. The CDR3 is CASREGGLNTEAFF. CDR3 DNA sequence: TGTGCCAGCAGGGAGGGGGGGTTGAACACTGAAGCTTTCTTT.

This clone was counted between two and nine times. This chain links TRBV6-6 with TRBJ1-2, with TRBD1 matching over 7 bases. V shed 6 bases and J 8 bases; nucleotides not matched to a gene: 9. CDR1 is MNHNY and CDR2 is SVGAGI in the germline V gene (reference sequence). CDR3 length: 13 residues. This chain's CDR3 is CASRATGAGGYTF. CDR3 DNA: TGTGCCAGCAGAGCAACAGGGGCGGGCGGCTACACCTTC.

The chain uses TRBV9 and TRBJ2-3; D may be TRBD2 (6 bases). From germline, CDR1 is SGDLS and CDR2 YYNGEE. The V and J ends lost 1 base and 1 base respectively, with 13 bases between them. CDR3 length: 16 residues. The CDR3 is CASSVKEGIRTDTQYF. CDR3 bases: TGTGCCAGCAGCGTAAAGGAGGGGATCCGCACAGATACGCAGTATTTT. The entire variable domain, with the rest obtained from reference TRBV9 and TRBJ2-3, is as follows: DSGVTQTPKHLITATGQRVTLRCSPRSGDLSVYWYQQSLDQGLQFLIQYYNGEERAKGNILERFSAQQFPDLHSELNLSSLELGDSALYFCASSVKEGIRTDTQYFGPGTRLTVL.